The source of this T cell receptor (beta chain) is a study of T cells in Graves' hyperthyroidism and ophthalmopathy. V shed 0 bases and J shed 0 bases, with 18 bases lying between them. The CDR3 is 20 residues long. Germline CDR1 reads LGHNA; CDR2 reads YNFKEQ. Newly diagnosed hyperthyroidism patients aged 18 to 65 years had disease lasting under 2 months. Together with thyroid ultrasound, orbital computed tomography, serum thyroxine and TRAb, clinical symptoms were used for diagnoses. Note on this clonotype: Its antigen is not known.

Researchers took RNA transcripts and amplified the TCR beta CDR3 regions from them. HTBI primers were the set used in a first-round RT-PCR of the TCR CDR3. One entry per CDR3 protein, called by TCRdb with MiXCR from the multiplex PCR reads. The sample contains about 580,000 distinct CDR3 sequences, 35% to 55% of which appear only once. General observations from the study: Ophthalmopathy was separated from stable hyperthyroidism by a 13 V-J model. Among thyroid clonotypes expanded above 0.001, most also appeared in blood.

Specimen: peripheral blood or thyroid tissue (not recorded which). The receptor comes from a woman aged 18-30 years with Graves' hyperthyroidism. The V and J genes are TRBV4-2 and TRBJ2-6; possibly TRBD1 for D (6 bases). The CDR3 region has the DNA TGTGCCAGCAGCCAAGATGAGACAGGCAAAATGGGCTCTGGGGCCAACGTCCTGACTTTC. It yields the protein CASSQDETGKMGSGANVLTF.